What follows are 31 T cell receptor beta chains derived from one specimen sequenced in a study of cytomegalovirus exposure and HLA in healthy donors. A multiplex PCR was run with 60 Vbeta primers and 13 Jbeta primers. Clones were sequenced by immunoSEQ multiplex PCR, and TCRdb holds only the in-frame ones, with some missing. Counted here are roughly 180,000 clones, around 80% occurring once; the ten biggest clones make up around 1.6%. The sequencing input was PBMCs. Receptors originate from a man aged 18 to 30 in good health and CMV-seronegative.

This clone was picked up a small number of times. The chain employs TRBV7-9 and TRBJ1-5; TRBD1 matches 9 bases. V was pared by 4 bases and J by 1 base, with 8 bases of the junction left unmatched. Per the germline V gene, CDR1 is SEHNR and CDR2 is FQNEAQ (reference sequence). This CDR3 is built from 17 residues. For the CDR3, the DNA is TGTGCCAGCAGCTCAGGGGAAGGGACAGGGAGCAATCAGCCCCAGCATTTT. Translating gives CASSSGEGTGSNQPQHF.

This sequence joins TRBV4-1 and TRBJ1-2, with 10 positions matching TRBD1. CDR1 and CDR2 from the germline V gene are MGHRA and YSYEKL. This CDR3 has 14 residues. V trimming: 2 bases; J trimming: 8 bases; junction bases outside the gene matches: 5. Here the CDR3 DNA reads TGCGCCAGCAGCCAAATGGACAGGGGGTTAGGCTACACCTTC. Its translation: CASSQMDRGLGYTF.

The J gene is TRBJ1-6, the V gene TRBV6-5, with D unresolved. The length of the CDR3 is 14 residues. The ends were cut back, 7 bases at V and 12 bases at J, with 19 bases in the middle. CDR1 is MNHEY, CDR2 SVGAGI, per germline. DNA for the CDR3: TGTGCCAGCACCTCCGAGGGAGCCTGGGGACCCCTCCACTTT. Protein sequence: CASTSEGAWGPLHF.

The rearrangement joins TRBV6-1 to TRBJ1-5; a weak D match, TRBD1 (5 bases). CDR3 length: 18 amino acids. Deletions cut 5 bases from V and 4 bases from J, with 24 bases between. From germline, CDR1 is MNHNS and CDR2 SASEGT. As DNA, the CDR3 is TGTGCCAGCAGTCAAGATCCGCCGGAGGGGCTACAGAATCAGCCCCAGCATTTT. Its translation: CASSQDPPEGLQNQPQHF.

V gene TRBV6-5 combines with J gene TRBJ1-2; D ambiguous. Between the trimmed V and J ends, which lost 6 bases and 3 bases, there was a span of 8 bases. Germline V gene sequence: CDR1 MNHEY, CDR2 SVGAGI. The CDR3 runs to 12 residues. The CDR3 region has the DNA TGTGCCAGCAGAAGCATAGACTATGGCTACACCTTC. This codes for CASRSIDYGYTF.

The V and J genes are TRBV27 and TRBJ1-2; TRBD1 is a possible D gene (5 bases). This CDR3 is built from 11 residues. The germline gives CDR1 MNHEY, CDR2 SMNVEV (reference sequence). Trimming removed 8 bases from V and 8 bases from J, with 12 bases in between. CDR3: CASGAGVGYTF. The CDR3 nucleotides are TGTGCCAGCGGCGCGGGGGTAGGCTACACCTTC.

This clone was found a few times. The chain's CDR3 is CSVDSGVQTEAFF. CDR3 DNA: TGCAGCGTAGACTCGGGGGTGCAAACTGAAGCTTTCTTT. The rearrangement links TRBV29-1 to TRBJ1-1; D might be TRBD1 (5 bases). The CDR3 runs 13 residues. Looked up from germline, CDR1 is SQVTM and CDR2 is ANQGSEA. Trimming removed 6 bases at V and 5 bases at J, with 16 bases between.

The rearrangement joins TRBV7-2 to TRBJ2-5; D is undetermined. Trimming removed 5 bases from V and 2 bases from J, with 6 bases in between. In germline, CDR1 is SGHTA, CDR2 FQGNSA. This CDR3 region has 12 residues. The CDR3 loop is CASSKLQETQYF. The DNA for the CDR3 is TGTGCCAGCAGCAAGCTACAAGAGACCCAGTACTTC.

The chain recombines TRBV19 with TRBJ2-5, with a possible D match to TRBD2 (6 bases). Per germline, CDR1 LNHDA and CDR2 SQIVND (reference sequence). V lost 3 bases to trimming and J lost 4 bases, with 9 bases between them. The CDR3 covers 13 residues. CDR3 loop: CASSIGSGETQYF. CDR3 sequence (DNA): TGTGCCAGTAGTATCGGTAGCGGAGAGACCCAGTACTTC.

This clone has only a few counts. The J gene is TRBJ1-5, the V gene TRBV19; maybe TRBD1 (5 bases). In germline, CDR1 is LNHDA, CDR2 SQIVND (reference sequence). Trimming shortened V by 3 bases and J by 7 bases, and 16 bases separated the two germline ends. The CDR3 runs 15 residues. In nucleotides, the CDR3 is TGTGCCAGTAGTATCCTCCCCGGGGGATTGCAGCCCCAGCATTTT. Amino acid sequence: CASSILPGGLQPQHF.

The chain employs TRBV5-1 and TRBJ2-7; 11 bases are shared with TRBD1. Germline V gives CDR1 SGHRS, CDR2 YFSETQ. CDR3 length: 15 amino acids. V lost 5 bases to trimming and J lost 5 bases; unmatched junction nucleotides: 9. The DNA of the CDR3 is TGCGCCAGCAGTTATGACCGGGACAGGGGGGACGAGCAGTACTTC. Amino acids: CASSYDRDRGDEQYF.

This chain's CDR3 is CASSLTRDRASEQYF. CDR3 DNA sequence: TGTGCCAGCAGCCTAACCCGGGACAGGGCGTCCGAGCAGTACTTC. The V call is TRBV28, the J call TRBJ2-7; 9 nucleotides line up with TRBD1. The length of the CDR3 is 15 residues. CDR1 is MDHEN, CDR2 SYDVKM, per germline. Trimming at V came to 6 bases and at J to 6 bases, leaving 12 bases not matched to a gene.

This clone appeared a single time. V is TRBV20-1 and J is TRBJ1-2; D is unresolved. The germline V gene encodes CDR1 DFQATT and CDR2 SNEGSKA (reference sequence). CDR3 length: 11 residues. The germline V and J ends were trimmed by 5 bases and 0 bases, with 4 bases remaining between them. Here the CDR3 reads CSAGPNYGYTF. CDR3 nucleotides: TGCAGTGCTGGCCCTAACTATGGCTACACCTTC.

This chain joins TRBV7-3 and TRBJ2-3; TRBD2 matches at 7 bases. From germline, CDR1 is SGHTA and CDR2 FQGTGA. Trimming cost V 2 bases and J 2 bases; bases outside gene matches: 4. The CDR3 spans 15 residues. The CDR3, as DNA: TGTGCCAGCAGCTTATGGGGAGGGTCCACAGATACGCAGTATTTT. Protein product: CASSLWGGSTDTQYF.

The chain recombines TRBV2 with TRBJ2-7; 10 bases map to TRBD2. Germline V lookup: CDR1 SNHLY, CDR2 FYNNEI. This CDR3 is 16 amino acids long. After removal of 4 bases from V and 6 bases from J, the junction contained 12 bases not matched to a gene. CDR3 coding DNA: TGTGCCAGCAGTGGTGGCTCCGGGACTAGCGCCGTCGAGCAGTACTTC. The encoded protein is CASSGGSGTSAVEQYF.

V is TRBV5-6 and J is TRBJ2-5, with TRBD1 identical over 9 bases. Per the germline V gene, CDR1 is SGHDT and CDR2 is YYEEEE. This CDR3 contains 16 residues. Trimming removed 4 bases from V and 1 base from J; junction bases left unmatched: 8. This CDR3 is CASSNPTGGRQETQYF. The DNA of the CDR3 is TGTGCCAGCAGCAATCCGACAGGGGGTCGCCAAGAGACCCAGTACTTC.

The chain couples TRBV6-1 to TRBJ2-5; TRBD1 aligns across 9 bases. Germline CDR1 is MNHNS and CDR2 is SASEGT. CDR3 length: 14 residues. The J segment lost 5 bases and the V segment lost 8 bases, leaving 9 bases of the junction unmatched. For the CDR3, the DNA is TGTGCCAGCCGGGAACAGGGGGCACGGGAGACCCAGTACTTC. Encoded protein: CASREQGARETQYF.

The V and J genes are TRBV28 and TRBJ1-2, with no clear D. CDR3 length: 12 amino acids. The ends were cut back, 6 bases at V and 7 bases at J, with 12 bases in the middle. CDR1 and CDR2 (germline): MDHEN, SYDVKM. This chain's CDR3 is CASREGDRGYTF. In nucleotides, the CDR3 is TGTGCCAGCAGGGAGGGCGATCGTGGCTACACCTTC.

The V call is TRBV6-5, the J call TRBJ1-1; the match to TRBD1 covers 10 bases. The CDR3 sequence is 15 residues long. Germline CDR1 MNHEY, CDR2 SVGAGI. The CDR3 is CAPPGDRGGNTEAFF. The DNA of the CDR3 is TGTGCACCCCCCGGGGACAGGGGAGGGAACACTGAAGCTTTCTTT.

Only a few counts were recorded for this clone. The V gene is TRBV5-5, the J gene TRBJ1-5; no clear D. With 4 bases removed from V and 9 bases from J, the gap between germline ends came to 11 bases. The CDR3 is made up of 12 amino acids. Germline lookup yields CDR1 SGHKS and CDR2 YYEKEE (reference sequence). DNA of the CDR3: TGTGCCAGCAGCCCGCCGGTTGGGCCCCAGCATTTT. Amino acid sequence: CASSPPVGPQHF.

This rearrangement joins TRBV6-5 to TRBJ2-6; D call uncertain. Per germline, CDR1 MNHEY and CDR2 SVGAGI. The CDR3 runs to 15 residues. Trimming shortened V by 6 bases and J by 0 bases, and 9 bases separated the two germline ends. This CDR3 is CASSLDNSGANVLTF. The DNA for the CDR3 is TGTGCCAGCAGCCTCGACAACTCTGGGGCCAACGTCCTGACTTTC.

The genes are TRBV29-1 and TRBJ1-2; a weak D match, TRBD1 (6 bases). V lost 4 bases and J lost 2, with 8 bases in between. Germline loops: CDR1 SQVTM, CDR2 ANQGSEA. This CDR3 has 12 amino acids. In DNA, the CDR3 is TGCAGCGTTGCCCAGGGGAACTATGGCTACACCTTC. Protein sequence: CSVAQGNYGYTF.

The chain uses TRBV28 and TRBJ1-1, with D perhaps matching TRBD1 (5 bases). Germline values: CDR1 MDHEN, CDR2 SYDVKM. The CDR3 runs to 14 residues. The germline V and J ends were trimmed by 6 bases and 2 bases, with 13 bases remaining between them. The CDR3 sequence is CASRPAGGNTEAFF. The DNA for the CDR3 is TGTGCCAGCAGACCTGCGGGGGGTAACACTGAAGCTTTCTTT.

For this clone: The junction departs from germline at one end; a sequencing error may be responsible. This chain links TRBV19 with TRBJ1-2; the match to TRBD1 covers 7 bases. The CDR3 extends over 13 amino acids. CDR1 LNHDA and CDR2 SQIVND come from the germline V gene (reference sequence). CDR3 region: CASRTGGRYGHTF. Written as DNA, the CDR3 is TGTGCCAGCAGGACAGGCGGCCGCTATGGCCACACCTTC. The full variable domain, rest sourced from reference TRBV19 and TRBJ1-2, is DGGITQSPKYLFRKEGQNVTLSCEQNLNHDAMYWYRQDPGQGLRLIYYSQIVNDFQKGDIAEGYSVSREKKESFPLTVTSAQKNPTAFYLCASRTGGRYGHTFGSGTRLTVV.

The chain joins TRBV5-6 to TRBJ2-7; possibly TRBD2 for D (7 bases). The CDR3 length is 14 residues. Per germline, CDR1 SGHDT and CDR2 YYEEEE. V lost 3 bases, J lost 3 bases, and 13 bases lay in between. The CDR3 sequence: CASSWAGAHYEQYF. The CDR3 coding sequence is TGTGCCAGCAGCTGGGCGGGGGCCCACTACGAGCAGTACTTC. Supplemented by reference TRBV5-6 and TRBJ2-7, the full variable domain reads DAGVTQSPTHLIKTRGQQVTLRCSPKSGHDTVSWYQQALGQGPQFIFQYYEEEERQRGNFPDRFSGHQFPNYSSELNVNALLLGDSALYLCASSWAGAHYEQYFGPGTRLTVT.

V usage is TRBV19 and J usage is TRBJ2-7; TRBD1 might be the D (6 bases). The CDR3 consists of 15 residues. Trimming pared 3 bases from V and 2 bases from J, leaving 14 bases between. Germline V gene sequence: CDR1 LNHDA, CDR2 SQIVND (reference sequence). The CDR3 DNA is TGTGCCAGTAGTATTTCAAGGACAGATCCCTACGAGCAGTACTTC. As protein: CASSISRTDPYEQYF.

The genes are TRBV7-9 and TRBJ1-3, with a possible D match to TRBD1 (5 bases). The CDR3 is 19 amino acids. CDR1 is SEHNR and CDR2 is FQNEAQ in the germline V gene (reference sequence). V was cut by 6 bases and J by 0 bases, with 24 bases left in between. CDR3 coding DNA: TGTGCCAGCAGTTATTTAGTCCGGCACGCAGGGCCCTCTGGAAACACCATATATTTT. Encoded protein: CASSYLVRHAGPSGNTIYF.

This clone has more than one count but fewer than ten. V is TRBV11-2 and J is TRBJ2-3; D might be TRBD2 (6 bases). Germline V gene data show CDR1 as SGHAT and CDR2 as FQNNGV. V lost 5 bases and J lost 1, with 16 bases in between. This CDR3 has 16 residues. As DNA, the CDR3 is TGTGCCAGCAGCCCAAGGAGGTCTAGCGGCACAGATACGCAGTATTTT. Translation gives CASSPRRSSGTDTQYF.

The chain combines TRBV18 with TRBJ1-1, with a possible D match to TRBD1 (6 bases). Trimming took off 6 bases at V and 4 bases at J, with 18 bases between the two ends. The CDR3 sequence is 15 residues long. Germline CDR1 reads KGHSH; CDR2 reads LQKENI. The chain's CDR3 is CASSGNRVPGTEAFF. The CDR3 coding sequence is TGTGCCAGCTCCGGAAACAGGGTCCCCGGCACTGAAGCTTTCTTT.

The chain carries TRBV2 and TRBJ2-2, with a possible D match to TRBD2 (6 bases). V shed 5 bases and J shed 6 bases, with 22 bases lying between them. The germline CDR1 and CDR2 sequences are SNHLY and FYNNEI. This CDR3 contains 17 residues. The CDR3 spells CASSSRSGGVGAGELFF. The CDR3 bases are TGTGCCAGCAGTTCCCGAAGTGGCGGGGTAGGGGCCGGGGAGCTGTTTTTT.

Comments on this clone: Other DNA sequences in the sample encode the same CDR3. The CDR3 is CASSPGQGNQPQHF. In nucleotides, the CDR3 is TGTGCCAGCAGTCCCGGACAGGGAAATCAGCCCCAGCATTTT. The chain uses TRBV28 and TRBJ1-5; 8 bases align to TRBD1. V lost 5 bases, J lost 4 bases, and 4 bases stayed unmatched. This CDR3 spans 14 amino acids. In germline, CDR1 is MDHEN, CDR2 SYDVKM.